These 13 T cell receptor beta chains were sequenced from one sample in a study of T cell repertoires in cytomegalovirus infection. TCRdb fed the reads into MiXCR, producing one record per CDR3 protein. The sample lists 140,000 to 150,000 distinct CDR3 sequences, about 32% occurring once. Their specific antigens are unknown. The sequenced sample was CD8+ T cells from cultured PBMCs, obtained from culture after CMV antigen stimulation. The receptor source for this set is a human donor in good health (CMV status not recorded). Some clones in this sample may be carry-over from other donors' samples.

This clonotype was seen a few times. This chain uses TRBV7-9 with TRBJ2-7; D is unresolved. Germline values: CDR1 SEHNR, CDR2 FQNEAQ (reference sequence). This CDR3 is 13 amino acids long. V shed 5 bases and J shed 2 bases, with 10 bases lying between them. The CDR3 DNA sequence: TGTGCCAGCAGCGTGAGCAACCCCTACGAGCAGTACTTC. Residues: CASSVSNPYEQYF.

This clonotype was observed many times. The CDR3 DNA reads as TGTGCCAGCAGCTCCCCCGGGACCGGGGAGTCCGAGCAGTACTTC. It specifies CASSSPGTGESEQYF. The chain recombines TRBV11-2 with TRBJ2-7; D tentatively fits TRBD1 or TRBD2 (5 bases each). The V gene lost 4 bases and the J gene lost 6 bases, with 19 bases spanning the gap. This CDR3 region has 15 residues. The germline V gene encodes CDR1 SGHAT and CDR2 FQNNGV. The full variable domain, its missing parts supplied by reference TRBV11-2 and TRBJ2-7, is EAGVAQSPRYKIIEKRQSVAFWCNPISGHATLYWYQQILGQGPKLLIQFQNNGVVDDSQLPKDRFSAERLKGVDSTLKIQPAKLEDSAVYLCASSSPGTGESEQYFGPGTRLTVT.

V is TRBV27 and J is TRBJ2-5; the D gene is possibly TRBD1 (5 bases). Trimming took off 7 bases at V and 1 base at J, with 10 bases between the two ends. Germline CDR1 is MNHEY and CDR2 is SMNVEV (reference sequence). The CDR3 is 13 amino acids. In DNA, the CDR3 is TGTGCCAGCATAGGTGACAGCCAAGAGACCCAGTACTTC. This encodes CASIGDSQETQYF.

This clonotype has more than one count but fewer than ten. This chain joins TRBV12-3 or TRBV12-4 and TRBJ1-1; D perhaps matches TRBD1 (6 bases). The CDR3 length is 17 residues. V gave up 1 base and J gave up 5 bases, with 20 bases separating them. CDR3 in amino acids: CASSLEGGGGEGTEAFF. DNA for the CDR3: TGTGCCAGCAGTTTAGAGGGGGGGGGGGGCGAGGGAACTGAAGCTTTCTTT.

The chain employs TRBV19 and TRBJ2-3, with 8 bases matching TRBD1. Germline CDR1 reads LNHDA; CDR2 reads SQIVND (reference sequence). The trim removed 3 bases at V and 5 bases at J, leaving 16 bases unmatched. The CDR3 consists of 18 residues. CDR3 sequence (DNA): TGTGCCAGTAGTATCCTCCTCGGGGCAGGGGGCGGGCGAGATACGCAGTATTTT. Protein product: CASSILLGAGGGRDTQYF. Full variable domain (outside the CDR3, taken from reference TRBV19 and TRBJ2-3): DGGITQSPKYLFRKEGQNVTLSCEQNLNHDAMYWYRQDPGQGLRLIYYSQIVNDFQKGDIAEGYSVSREKKESFPLTVTSAQKNPTAFYLCASSILLGAGGGRDTQYFGPGTRLTVL.

This clonotype was counted a few times. The chain links TRBV10-3 to TRBJ1-1; 8 nucleotides line up with TRBD1. This CDR3 comprises 14 residues. CDR1 ENHRY and CDR2 SYGVKD come from the germline V gene. The ends lost 5 bases at V and 11 bases at J; junction bases unmatched: 13. The DNA of the CDR3 is TGTGCCATCAGTACTACGACAGGGGCGGATAGGGCTTTCTTT. As protein: CAISTTTGADRAFF.

The chain recombines TRBV9 with TRBJ2-7; D might be TRBD1 (5 bases). V lost 0 bases to trimming and J lost 3 bases, with 13 bases between them. The CDR3 contains 15 residues. Germline assignment: CDR1 SGDLS and CDR2 YYNGEE. CDR3 DNA sequence: TGTGCCAGCAGCGTAGACGTGGACACCTACTACGAGCAGTACTTC. Translating it yields CASSVDVDTYYEQYF.

The V gene is TRBV2, the J gene TRBJ2-7; 12 nucleotides match TRBD1. V trimming: 7 bases; J trimming: 7 bases; junction bases outside the gene matches: 8. CDR3 size: 14 residues. Per the germline V gene, CDR1 is SNHLY and CDR2 is FYNNEI. Here the CDR3 reads CASIPGQGAGEQYF. The DNA for the CDR3 is TGTGCCAGCATTCCGGGACAGGGGGCGGGTGAGCAGTACTTC.

V and J are TRBV6-5 and TRBJ2-2; TRBD2 is a possible D gene (5 bases). Deletions cut 11 bases from V and 3 bases from J, with 13 bases between. There are 13 residues in the CDR3. Per the germline V gene, CDR1 is MNHEY and CDR2 is SVGAGI. CDR3 in DNA: TGTGCCGCCGGACTTTCCTACACCGGGGAGCTGTTTTTT. Translating gives CAAGLSYTGELFF.

The V call is TRBV6-2 or TRBV6-3, the J call TRBJ2-5, with TRBD2 identical over 9 bases. This CDR3 is 13 amino acids long. Germline CDR1 is MNHEY and CDR2 is SVGEGT. The junction had 5 bases not matched to a gene; V was cut back by 7 bases and J by 5 bases. The CDR3 reads CASTHAGGETQYF. The CDR3 nucleotides read TGTGCCAGCACCCACGCGGGAGGGGAGACCCAGTACTTC.

This chain connects TRBV19 to TRBJ1-1; tentative D call: TRBD1 (6 bases). The germline V gene has CDR1 LNHDA and CDR2 SQIVND (reference sequence). The ends were cut back, 3 bases at V and 3 bases at J, with 11 bases in the middle. The CDR3 spans 14 residues. CDR3 loop: CASSMGASYTEAFF. CDR3 DNA: TGTGCCAGTAGTATGGGGGCGTCTTACACTGAAGCTTTCTTT.

The rearrangement joins TRBV12-5 to TRBJ1-1; perhaps TRBD1 as D (6 bases). V lost 6 bases and J lost 3, with 11 bases in between. The CDR3 consists of 13 residues. Germline V gives CDR1 LGHNT, CDR2 FRNRAP. This chain's CDR3 is CASGKQGHTEAFF. The CDR3 DNA follows: TGTGCTAGTGGGAAACAGGGTCACACTGAAGCTTTCTTT.

This clonotype was observed a few times. The V and J genes are TRBV28 and TRBJ2-7, with 9 nucleotides matching TRBD1. With V trimmed by 6 bases and J by 4 bases, 10 bases remained unmatched. CDR1 and CDR2 from the germline V gene are MDHEN and SYDVKM. This CDR3 spans 15 amino acids. In nucleotides, the CDR3 is TGTGCCAGCAGGGGGAAAGACAGGGGGTTTTACGAGCAGTACTTC. Its protein is CASRGKDRGFYEQYF.